This T cell receptor (beta chain) derives from a study of blood T cell repertoires in COVID-19. Study-wide context: PBMCs, B-cell-depleted T cells, or T cells were the source of the cDNA or gDNA that made up the material.

Germline values: CDR1 MGHDK, CDR2 SYGVNS. The CDR3 is 13 amino acids. V gave up 11 bases and J gave up 4 bases; unmatched junction bases: 10. Participants were placed into cohorts based on the clinical history they reported. The assay was immunoSEQ multiplex PCR, and TCRdb's table has in-frame clones only and misses some. The profile covers a few hundred thousand clones, with approximately 90% appearing a single time and approximately 5% taken by the ten largest. This sequence joins TRBV25-1 and TRBJ2-7; 8 bases map to TRBD2. This receptor was taken from a woman between 25 and 40 years old who had recovered from COVID-19. The sample consisted of PBMCs or T cells enriched from blood (not recorded which). CDR3: CASTGGVDYEQYF. In DNA form, the CDR3 reads TGTGCCTCCACGGGGGGGGTTGATTACGAGCAGTACTTC.